The 22 T cell receptor beta chains reported below all come from one sample, sequenced in a study of shared clonotypes between healthy human individuals. Assay: immunoSEQ multiplex PCR; the TCRdb copy retains only in-frame clones and omits some. The table has about 2.2 million clones, around 95% seen once. Naive CD8 populations comprised CD45RO-negative cells positively selected for CCR7, excluding terminally differentiated effector memory CD45RA+ cells. Material: naive CD8+ T cells from PBMCs. These receptor sequences come from a man between 18 and 35 years old in good health. Some clones in this sample may be carry-over from other donors' samples.

This chain uses TRBV28 with TRBJ1-1; unclear D gene. The germline V gene encodes CDR1 MDHEN and CDR2 SYDVKM. CDR3 length: 13 residues. DNA of the CDR3: TGTGCTTCCCTGGGGAACATGAACACTGAAGCTTTCTTT. It yields the protein CASLGNMNTEAFF.

The chain links TRBV6-1 to TRBJ2-7; 13 positions match TRBD2. Germline lookup yields CDR1 MNHNS and CDR2 SASEGT. The V gene end was trimmed by 4 bases and the J gene end by 3 bases; junction bases not matched to a gene: 6. The CDR3 is made up of 16 amino acids. CDR3 DNA: TGTGCCAGCAGTGGGATACTAGCGGGAGGGGGCTACGAGCAGTACTTC. This translates into CASSGILAGGGYEQYF.

CDR3 in DNA: TGCAGCGTTGATGAGACAGGGGGATCCTACGAGCAGTACTTC. It encodes CSVDETGGSYEQYF. The chain employs TRBV29-1 and TRBJ2-7; 9 nucleotides align to TRBD1. This CDR3 comprises 14 residues. Unmatched junction bases numbered 4, after V lost 3 bases and J lost 1 base. From germline, CDR1 is SQVTM and CDR2 ANQGSEA.

As to this clone: Other DNA sequences in the same sample also yield this CDR3. CDR3 amino acids: CASSSPGGGYTF. For the CDR3, the DNA is TGTGCCAGCAGCTCGCCAGGGGGGGGCTACACCTTC. This chain connects TRBV7-9 to TRBJ1-2, with TRBD1 identical over 7 bases. Losses at the gene ends were 4 bases for V and 8 bases for J; bases not matched to a gene: 4. The CDR3 spans 12 residues. Germline lookup yields CDR1 SEHNR and CDR2 FQNEAQ (reference sequence).

This chain joins TRBV28 and TRBJ1-5; 10 nucleotides agree with TRBD1. The V and J ends lost 4 bases and 4 bases, in that order; junction bases with no gene match: 4. Per the germline V gene, CDR1 is MDHEN and CDR2 is SYDVKM. The CDR3 sequence is 15 residues long. CDR3 nucleotide sequence: TGTGCCAGCAGTTCTGACAGGGGGCGAAATCAGCCCCAGCATTTT. Residues: CASSSDRGRNQPQHF.

The chain joins TRBV6-5 to TRBJ2-6; D is undetermined. CDR3 length equals 12 residues. CDR1 and CDR2 from the germline V gene are MNHEY and SVGAGI. Trimming shortened V by 7 bases and J by 6 bases, and 7 bases separated the two germline ends. CDR3: CASMDEANVLTF. CDR3 DNA sequence: TGTGCCAGCATGGACGAGGCCAACGTCCTGACTTTC.

The chain joins TRBV27 to TRBJ1-2, with 10 bases aligning to TRBD1. This CDR3 contains 17 residues. Germline V gives CDR1 MNHEY, CDR2 SMNVEV (reference sequence). V lost 2 bases, J lost 6 bases, and 12 bases stayed unmatched. The CDR3, as DNA: TGTGCCAGCAGTTTAACATTTTACGGGACAGGGGCGGATGGCTACACCTTC. Its translation: CASSLTFYGTGADGYTF.

V is TRBV10-2 and J is TRBJ2-3, with D possibly matching TRBD1 (6 bases). This CDR3 contains 15 residues. The ends were cut back, 5 bases at V and 2 bases at J, with 14 bases in the middle. Germline CDR1 and CDR2: WSHSY and SAAADI. DNA of the CDR3: TGCGCCAGCAGTCCTTGGGGACAAGACACAGATACGCAGTATTTT. This sequence encodes CASSPWGQDTDTQYF.

This clone was counted a single time. The genes are TRBV5-4 and TRBJ2-5; D is perhaps TRBD1 (6 bases). The CDR3 sequence is 14 residues long. Trimming left V 2 bases short and J 2 bases short, with 10 bases between. Per germline, CDR1 SGHNT and CDR2 YYREEE (reference sequence). The CDR3 DNA is TGTGCCAGCAGCTTTTGGACAGCACAAGAGACCCAGTACTTC. Translated, it gives CASSFWTAQETQYF.

V gene TRBV4-2 combines with J gene TRBJ2-2; a weak D match, TRBD1 (5 bases). Trimming pared 3 bases from V and 6 bases from J, leaving 14 bases between. There are 15 residues in the CDR3. CDR1 is LGHNA and CDR2 is YNFKEQ in the germline V gene. In nucleotides, the CDR3 is TGTGCCAGCAGCCATAAGACCCAGGGTGCCGGGGAGCTGTTTTTT. Encoded protein: CASSHKTQGAGELFF.

The CDR3 protein is CASSFTPGQGRNYGYTF. CDR3 DNA: TGCGCCAGCAGCTTTACCCCCGGACAGGGTAGGAACTATGGCTACACCTTC. This rearrangement joins TRBV5-1 to TRBJ1-2, with 8 bases fitting TRBD1. The CDR3 runs to 17 residues. Germline assignment: CDR1 SGHRS and CDR2 YFSETQ. V lost 2 bases, J lost 2 bases, and 11 bases stayed unmatched.

The chain employs TRBV9 and TRBJ2-7; D remains ambiguous. CDR1 and CDR2 (germline): SGDLS, YYNGEE. The V end was cut by 4 bases, the J end by 1 base, with 15 bases between. The CDR3 has 15 residues. DNA of the CDR3: TGTGCCAGCAGCCCTCGGCCCTCGGGTTCCTACGAGCAGTACTTC. The encoded protein is CASSPRPSGSYEQYF.

The chain carries TRBV18 and TRBJ1-1; D is ambiguous. Germline assignment: CDR1 KGHSH and CDR2 LQKENI. V shed 2 bases and J shed 0 bases, with 7 bases lying between them. The CDR3 sequence is 14 residues long. The CDR3 sequence is CASSPRSMNTEAFF. The CDR3 DNA reads as TGTGCCAGCTCACCAAGGAGTATGAACACTGAAGCTTTCTTT.

This chain connects TRBV19 to TRBJ1-5; D ambiguous. Germline V CDR1 and CDR2: LNHDA, SQIVND (reference sequence). The CDR3 consists of 13 residues. Trimming shortened V by 3 bases and J by 7 bases, and 10 bases separated the two germline ends. This CDR3 is CASSMDGVQPQHF. As DNA, the CDR3 is TGTGCCAGTAGTATGGATGGGGTCCAGCCCCAGCATTTT.

This clone was detected once. The same CDR3 arises from other DNA sequences in this sample as well. The chain joins TRBV5-1 to TRBJ2-7; 7 bases are shared with TRBD1. The V segment lost 2 bases and the J segment 3 bases; nucleotides outside the gene matches: 2. In germline, CDR1 is SGHRS, CDR2 YFSETQ. This CDR3 region has 13 residues. CDR3 coding DNA: TGCGCCAGCAGCTTCGGGGACAGCTACGAGCAGTACTTC. Its translation: CASSFGDSYEQYF. Looking up the rest from reference TRBV5-1 and TRBJ2-7 gives the full variable domain: KAGVTQTPRYLIKTRGQQVTLSCSPISGHRSVSWYQQTPGQGLQFLFEYFSETQRNKGNFPGRFSGRQFSNSRSEMNVSTLELGDSALYLCASSFGDSYEQYFGPGTRLTVT.

J is TRBJ2-1 and V is TRBV4-1, with TRBD2 identical over 10 bases. The CDR3 extends over 15 amino acids. CDR1 and CDR2 from the germline V gene are MGHRA and YSYEKL. V shed 3 bases, J shed 6 bases, and the junction held 5 bases outside the gene matches. This chain's CDR3 is CASSHAGTSANEQFF. CDR3 nucleotide sequence: TGCGCCAGCAGCCATGCCGGGACTAGCGCCAATGAGCAGTTCTTC.

This chain links TRBV9 with TRBJ2-6; D unresolved. With 3 bases removed from V and 4 bases from J, the gap between germline ends came to 5 bases. The length of the CDR3 is 13 residues. Germline CDR1 is SGDLS and CDR2 is YYNGEE. This CDR3 reads CASSESGANVLTF. The CDR3 DNA reads TGTGCCAGCAGCGAATCGGGGGCCAACGTCCTGACTTTC.

V is TRBV11-2 and J is TRBJ2-1; 10 bases are a match to TRBD2. The V and J ends lost 1 base and 3 bases, in that order; junction bases with no gene match: 6. Germline V gene lookup returns CDR1 SGHAT and CDR2 FQNNGV. The length of the CDR3 is 17 residues. CDR3 bases: TGTGCCAGCAGCTTAGGTCCTAGCGGGAGTGGCTACAATGAGCAGTTCTTC. As protein: CASSLGPSGSGYNEQFF.

The chain uses TRBV9 and TRBJ2-5; 8 positions agree with TRBD1. The CDR3 is 14 amino acids. V was clipped by 3 bases and J by 5 bases; unmatched bases: 6. CDR1 is SGDLS, CDR2 YYNGEE, per germline. The DNA for the CDR3 is TGTGCCAGCAGCGCGGACAGGGCACGGGAGACCCAGTACTTC. Its translation is CASSADRARETQYF.

Of note for this clone: A junction end diverges from the germline sequence, so it may reflect a read error. The chain recombines TRBV5-4 with TRBJ2-7; 9 bases fit TRBD1. This CDR3 spans 12 amino acids. Germline assignment: CDR1 SGHNT and CDR2 YYREEE (reference sequence). CDR3 residues: CASSVKPGQGDF. For the CDR3, the DNA is TGTGCCAGCAGCGTGAAACCGGGACAGGGCGACTTC.

In the case of this clone: Other nucleotide sequences in the sample specify the same CDR3. The V call is TRBV7-9, the J call TRBJ1-5, with 8 positions matching TRBD1. The CDR3 is 14 residues long. Germline V CDR1 and CDR2: SEHNR, FQNEAQ (reference sequence). V dropped 5 bases and J dropped 4; count of bases not matched to a gene: 4. This CDR3 is CASSPGQGNQPQHF. DNA for the CDR3: TGTGCCAGCAGCCCCGGACAGGGAAATCAGCCCCAGCATTTT.

The rearrangement joins TRBV28 to TRBJ2-3; a possible D gene is TRBD2 (5 bases). Germline-derived CDR1 and CDR2 are MDHEN and SYDVKM. The CDR3 sequence is 14 residues long. The V end lost 4 bases, the J end lost 5 bases, and 13 bases lay between the germline ends. CDR3 in amino acids: CASSWRRIGDTQYF. Written as DNA, the CDR3 is TGTGCCAGCAGTTGGAGGCGGATTGGAGATACGCAGTATTTT.